At least ten counts were recorded for the clone carrying this T cell receptor (beta chain). This sample stems from a study of blood T cell repertoires in COVID-19. Study-wide background: Sites across the United States, Italy and Spain contributed samples from acute and convalescent COVID-19. Sample material is recorded as cDNA or gDNA derived from T cells, B-cell-depleted T cells, or PBMCs.

In the original workflow: Estimated nucleated cell counts came from reference gene primer amplification. Sequencing was performed with immunoSEQ multiplex PCR; in TCRdb, only in-frame clones are kept and a portion is missing. The V and J calls and the clone size are those of that table, but D and trimming were determined from the DNA. There are tens of thousands of clones in the sample; more than 65% occur only once, and about 20% lies in the top ten. Germline loops: CDR1 MNHEY, CDR2 SMNVEV (reference sequence). The junction had 14 bases not matched to a gene; V was cut back by 7 bases and J by 8 bases. This CDR3 is built from 15 residues.

This sequence was found in a woman older than 75 with active or convalescent COVID-19. The rearrangement joins TRBV27 to TRBJ1-2; 9 nucleotides match TRBD1. The specimen was peripheral blood. This CDR3 reads CASKEAGQGVFGYTF. CDR3 nucleotide sequence: TGTGCCAGCAAGGAGGCGGGACAGGGCGTGTTCGGCTACACCTTC.